These 20 T cell receptor beta chains came from one sample sequenced in a study of cytomegalovirus exposure and HLA in healthy donors. Vbeta (60) and Jbeta (13) primers were used in the PCR. TCRdb keeps only in-frame clones here, not all; method: immunoSEQ multiplex PCR. The repertoire has 200,000 to 250,000 clones, 70% to 80% of them found once; the top ten carry roughly 16%. The sample consisted of PBMCs. The receptors were gathered from a man in his forties in good health and CMV-seronegative.

The CDR3 here is CASSYDRGLGEQFF. CDR3 DNA: TGTGCCAGCAGTTATGACAGGGGGCTGGGTGAGCAGTTCTTC. The chain combines TRBV27 with TRBJ2-1, with 10 bases aligning to TRBD1. CDR3 length: 14 residues. Germline CDR1 reads MNHEY; CDR2 reads SMNVEV (reference sequence). The trim removed 4 bases at V and 9 bases at J, leaving 6 bases unmatched.

This chain uses TRBV15 with TRBJ1-2; D not resolved. The V end was cut by 3 bases, the J end by 0 bases, with 8 bases between. The CDR3 totals 14 residues. Germline lookup yields CDR1 LNHNV and CDR2 YYDKDF (reference sequence). CDR3 sequence: CATSRTTTNYGYTF. For the CDR3, the DNA is TGTGCCACCAGCAGGACGACTACTAACTATGGCTACACCTTC.

This clone was observed a handful of times. This chain joins TRBV19 and TRBJ2-2; unclear D gene. The germline V gene encodes CDR1 LNHDA and CDR2 SQIVND (reference sequence). Trimming removed 5 bases from V and 2 bases from J, with 12 bases in between. CDR3 length: 15 amino acids. CDR3 bases: TGTGCCAGTAGTCACAGATTAATAAACACCGGGGAGCTGTTTTTT. Residues: CASSHRLINTGELFF.

The chain links TRBV7-8 to TRBJ1-1, with no clear D. The CDR3 extends over 14 amino acids. CDR1 SGHVS and CDR2 FQNEAQ come from the germline V gene. V was cut by 1 base and J by 1 base, with 7 bases left in between. Written as DNA, the CDR3 is TGTGCCAGCAGCTTAGGGGCAGCGAACACTGAAGCTTTCTTT. Translation gives CASSLGAANTEAFF.

The V and J genes are TRBV5-1 and TRBJ1-6; TRBD1 is a possible D gene (5 bases). The V gene's germline CDR1 is SGHRS and CDR2 YFSETQ. With 0 bases removed from V and 9 bases from J, the gap between germline ends came to 10 bases. This CDR3 is 14 amino acids long. The chain's CDR3 is CASSLAWGGSPLHF. For the CDR3, the DNA is TGCGCCAGCAGCTTGGCCTGGGGGGGTTCACCCCTCCACTTT. Full variable domain (outside the CDR3, taken from reference TRBV5-1 and TRBJ1-6): KAGVTQTPRYLIKTRGQQVTLSCSPISGHRSVSWYQQTPGQGLQFLFEYFSETQRNKGNFPGRFSGRQFSNSRSEMNVSTLELGDSALYLCASSLAWGGSPLHFGNGTRLTVT.

This chain joins TRBV7-8 and TRBJ2-1; a possible D gene is TRBD1 (6 bases). The germline V gene encodes CDR1 SGHVS and CDR2 FQNEAQ. V was shortened by 5 bases and J by 4 bases, with 21 bases between the two germline ends. The CDR3 sequence is 17 residues long. CDR3 loop: CASSLAPRDKSYNEQFF. In DNA, the CDR3 is TGTGCCAGCAGCCTTGCCCCCCGGGACAAATCTTACAATGAGCAGTTCTTC.

A remark on this clone: One junction end does not reproduce the germline sequence, and a read error may be involved. The gene calls are TRBV7-9 and TRBJ2-7; 7 bases fit TRBD1. The CDR3 has 15 amino acids. Germline assignment: CDR1 SEHNR and CDR2 FQNEAQ (reference sequence). The CDR3 region has the DNA TGTTCCAGCAGCTCGACAGGGCGGGCGGTAGGCGAGCAGTACTTC. Translation: CSSSSTGRAVGEQYF.

The gene calls are TRBV5-4 and TRBJ1-3; D call uncertain. The CDR3 contains 14 residues. The germline V gene encodes CDR1 SGHNT and CDR2 YYREEE (reference sequence). Trimming removed 5 bases from V and 0 bases from J, with 9 bases in between. In DNA form, the CDR3 reads TGTGCCAGCAGGTCCAAGAGCTCTGGAAACACCATATATTTT. Encoded protein: CASRSKSSGNTIYF.

The chain couples TRBV29-1 to TRBJ2-5; TRBD1 aligns across 7 bases. The CDR3 runs to 14 residues. Germline CDR1 and CDR2: SQVTM and ANQGSEA. With 3 bases clipped from V and 1 base from J, the junction kept 5 bases outside the gene matches. The DNA for the CDR3 is TGCAGCGTTGATGGTTACAGGGGCCAAGAGACCCAGTACTTC. Its protein product is CSVDGYRGQETQYF.

The chain couples TRBV29-1 to TRBJ2-1; D not certain. Trimming pared 4 bases from V and 5 bases from J, leaving 3 bases between. Looked up from germline, CDR1 is SQVTM and CDR2 is ANQGSEA. The CDR3 consists of 10 residues. The CDR3 loop reads CSVADNEQFF. The CDR3 nucleotides read TGCAGCGTTGCGGACAATGAGCAGTTCTTC.

The chain has TRBV5-4 and TRBJ2-5; D is perhaps TRBD1 (5 bases). This CDR3 has 13 residues. V was cut by 8 bases and J by 4 bases, with 15 bases left in between. In germline, CDR1 is SGHNT, CDR2 YYREEE (reference sequence). This CDR3 reads CARGFWGAETQYF. CDR3 coding DNA: TGTGCCAGAGGCTTTTGGGGCGCAGAGACCCAGTACTTC.

The rearrangement links TRBV9 to TRBJ2-1; TRBD1 matches 7 bases. The V and J ends lost 3 bases and 9 bases, in that order; junction bases with no gene match: 3. The CDR3 spans 12 residues. Germline V gene data show CDR1 as SGDLS and CDR2 as YYNGEE. CDR3 residues: CASSGDSPEQFF. The CDR3 bases are TGTGCCAGCAGCGGGGACAGTCCTGAGCAGTTCTTC. Together with reference TRBV9 and TRBJ2-1, the CDR3 gives the full variable domain: DSGVTQTPKHLITATGQRVTLRCSPRSGDLSVYWYQQSLDQGLQFLIQYYNGEERAKGNILERFSAQQFPDLHSELNLSSLELGDSALYFCASSGDSPEQFFGPGTRLTVL.

This chain joins TRBV4-3 and TRBJ2-3; 8 bases fit TRBD2. This CDR3 contains 15 residues. CDR1 is LGHNA, CDR2 YSLEER, per germline. With 4 bases clipped from V and 5 bases from J, the junction kept 8 bases outside the gene matches. The CDR3 nucleotides read TGCGCCAGCAGCCTCCGGGGGGGGGTGGGAGATACGCAGTATTTT. This translates into CASSLRGGVGDTQYF.

CDR3 loop: CASSLGGTSYEQYF. The CDR3 DNA follows: TGTGCCAGCAGCTTGGGAGGGACCTCCTACGAGCAGTACTTC. This chain uses TRBV7-2 with TRBJ2-7, with 7 positions matching TRBD2. The length of the CDR3 is 14 residues. The V gene end was trimmed by 3 bases and the J gene end by 0 bases; junction bases not matched to a gene: 2. Germline V gene sequence: CDR1 SGHTA, CDR2 FQGNSA.

The rearrangement joins TRBV7-6 to TRBJ1-1, with 9 bases identical to TRBD1. Germline values: CDR1 SGHVS, CDR2 FNYEAQ. Trimming took 5 bases from V and 4 from J; bases not matched to a gene: 8. The CDR3 loop spans 15 amino acids. DNA of the CDR3: TGTGCCAGCAGCCCGAGGACAGGGGAGGGCACTGAAGCTTTCTTT. Translating gives CASSPRTGEGTEAFF.

The rearrangement uses TRBV4-1 and TRBJ2-5; D possibly corresponds to TRBD2 (5 bases). The end of the DNA is better explained by TRBJ2-7, so the J call may be wrong. The germline CDR1 and CDR2 sequences are MGHRA and YSYEKL. The CDR3 is made up of 13 amino acids. In DNA form, the CDR3 reads TGCGCCAGCAGTCACGGGGAGAGATACGAGCAGTACTTC. Encoded protein: CASSHGERYEQYF.

This rearrangement joins TRBV27 to TRBJ1-1; possibly TRBD1 for D (5 bases). The CDR3 is made up of 15 amino acids. V lost 3 bases and J 7 bases, leaving 18 bases between the germline ends. Germline CDR1 and CDR2: MNHEY and SMNVEV (reference sequence). The CDR3 protein is CASSFTPGTGGEAFF. The DNA of the CDR3 is TGTGCCAGCAGTTTTACACCTGGGACTGGGGGTGAAGCTTTCTTT.

This clone was seen a handful of times. The chain carries TRBV5-5 and TRBJ1-5; D ambiguous. Per the germline V gene, CDR1 is SGHKS and CDR2 is YYEKEE (reference sequence). V was trimmed by 0 bases and J by 6 bases, leaving 13 bases between them. The CDR3 consists of 15 residues. The CDR3 spells CASSLGHTGSQPQHF. CDR3 sequence (DNA): TGTGCCAGCAGCTTGGGACATACGGGGAGTCAGCCCCAGCATTTT. Based on the CDR3 plus reference TRBV5-5 and TRBJ1-5, the full variable domain is DAGVTQSPTHLIKTRGQQVTLRCSPISGHKSVSWYQQVLGQGPQFIFQYYEKEERGRGNFPDRFSARQFPNYSSELNVNALLLGDSALYLCASSLGHTGSQPQHFGDGTRLSIL.

The chain links TRBV25-1 to TRBJ2-5; 8 bases align to TRBD2. Germline V gives CDR1 MGHDK, CDR2 SYGVNS. V shed 2 bases, J shed 0 bases, and the junction held 11 bases outside the gene matches. The CDR3 consists of 18 residues. This CDR3 reads CASSERGGGPRYQETQYF. The CDR3 DNA is TGTGCCAGCAGTGAACGGGGGGGAGGGCCTCGGTACCAAGAGACCCAGTACTTC.

V gene TRBV30 combines with J gene TRBJ1-4; D is undetermined. Germline-derived CDR1 and CDR2 are GTSNPN and SVGIG (reference sequence). This CDR3 contains 12 residues. Trimming took 2 bases from V and 8 from J, leaving 9 bases between them. CDR3: CAWSSEAEKLFF. DNA for the CDR3: TGTGCCTGGAGTAGTGAGGCGGAAAAACTGTTTTTT.